The next 30 T cell receptor beta chains were all read from a single sample in a study of blood T cell repertoires in COVID-19. TCRdb's table, derived via immunoSEQ multiplex PCR, lists solely in-frame clones and lacks some. Seen here are 350,000 to 500,000 clones, about 88% observed once, and the top ten hold roughly 1.4%. The sample comprised PBMCs or T cells enriched from blood (not recorded which). All receptors derive from a woman aged 18-29 years who had been exposed to COVID-19.

The chain couples TRBV10-3 to TRBJ2-5, with D perhaps TRBD1 (6 bases). Germline loops: CDR1 ENHRY, CDR2 SYGVKD. V was cut by 6 bases and J by 2 bases, with 13 bases left in between. CDR3 length: 14 amino acids. The chain's CDR3 is CAISLTGKQETQYF. CDR3 coding DNA: TGTGCCATCAGCCTCACAGGGAAGCAAGAGACCCAGTACTTC.

The gene calls are TRBV7-9 and TRBJ2-3, with 9 bases lining up with TRBD2. The length of the CDR3 is 12 residues. V dropped 4 bases and J dropped 9; count of bases not matched to a gene: 2. Germline V gene lookup returns CDR1 SEHNR and CDR2 FQNEAQ (reference sequence). The CDR3 loop reads CASSSGLATQYF. For the CDR3, the DNA is TGTGCCAGCAGCTCCGGACTAGCGACGCAGTATTTT.

The chain employs TRBV11-3 and TRBJ2-2; 10 bases fit TRBD2. This CDR3 contains 16 residues. V was pared by 0 bases and J by 6 bases, with 4 bases of the junction left unmatched. The germline V gene encodes CDR1 SGHNT and CDR2 YENEEA. The CDR3 coding sequence is TGTGCCAGCAGCTTAGAGCTAGCGGGGGTTGCCGGGGAGCTGTTTTTT. Translating gives CASSLELAGVAGELFF.

This clone was picked up a small number of times. CDR3 region: CASSYGQDVSRYTF. The DNA of the CDR3 is TGTGCCAGCAGTTACGGGCAGGATGTGAGTCGCTACACCTTC. J is TRBJ1-2 and V is TRBV6-5, with D uncertain. This CDR3 has 14 amino acids. The germline V gene has CDR1 MNHEY and CDR2 SVGAGI. V lost 2 bases and J 9 bases, leaving 16 bases between the germline ends.

The rearrangement uses TRBV6-5 and TRBJ2-5, with 9 bases that match TRBD1. Germline trimming cut 8 bases from V and 5 bases from J; bases unmatched to any gene: 12. The V gene's germline CDR1 is MNHEY and CDR2 SVGAGI. This CDR3 contains 15 residues. The CDR3 DNA is TGTGCCAGCGGGCGACACAGGGGGCAGGGGGAGACCCAGTACTTC. Its protein product is CASGRHRGQGETQYF.

V and J are TRBV12-3 or TRBV12-4 and TRBJ2-7; the D gene is possibly TRBD1 (5 bases). The CDR3 has 12 amino acids. V lost 4 bases and J lost 4, with 8 bases in between. As DNA, the CDR3 is TGTGCCAGCAGTTCAGGGTGGTACGAGCAGTACTTC. Translation: CASSSGWYEQYF.

This clone was detected only a few times. This chain uses TRBV28 with TRBJ1-5; 8 nucleotides align to TRBD1. From germline, CDR1 is MDHEN and CDR2 SYDVKM. This CDR3 spans 14 amino acids. J was trimmed by 10 bases and V by 2 bases; bases with no gene match: 7. The CDR3, as DNA: TGTGCCAGCAGTTTAGGACAGGGATTTATCCCCCAGCATTTT. Amino acid sequence: CASSLGQGFIPQHF.

This clone occurred once. The CDR3 coding sequence is TGTGCCAGCAGCTCAGGGTCCCTTGAAGCTTTCTTT. Residues: CASSSGSLEAFF. The V and J genes are TRBV11-2 and TRBJ1-1; D is perhaps TRBD1 (5 bases). The CDR3 loop spans 12 amino acids. Germline CDR1 SGHAT, CDR2 FQNNGV. The germline V and J ends were trimmed by 4 bases and 7 bases, with 10 bases remaining between them.

This clone has only one observation. This rearrangement joins TRBV29-1 to TRBJ1-1; D call uncertain. The CDR3 spans 11 residues. V lost 5 bases and J lost 1, with 5 bases in between. Germline loops: CDR1 SQVTM, CDR2 ANQGSEA. The CDR3 is CSVLRNTEAFF. The CDR3 nucleotides read TGCAGCGTTTTGAGGAACACTGAAGCTTTCTTT.

The chain links TRBV5-1 to TRBJ2-7, with a tentative D call TRBD2 (6 bases). CDR3 size: 14 residues. CDR1 SGHRS and CDR2 YFSETQ come from the germline V gene. Trimming left V 6 bases short and J 0 bases short, with 13 bases between. CDR3 sequence (DNA): TGCGCCAGCAAACTAGCTCTGAGCTCCTACGAGCAGTACTTC. It encodes CASKLALSSYEQYF.

This clone was counted a few times. The rearrangement uses TRBV24-1 and TRBJ2-6, with 10 bases identical to TRBD1. Germline V gene sequence: CDR1 KGHDR, CDR2 SFDVKD. This CDR3 contains 17 residues. The V segment lost 6 bases and the J segment 0 bases; nucleotides outside the gene matches: 4. This chain's CDR3 is CATSQGQGSSGANVLTF. CDR3 coding DNA: TGTGCCACCAGTCAGGGACAGGGGTCCTCTGGGGCCAACGTCCTGACTTTC.

The chain is built from TRBV28 and TRBJ1-4; 7 positions agree with TRBD1. V shed 5 bases, J shed 8 bases, and the junction held 11 bases outside the gene matches. Germline CDR1 and CDR2: MDHEN and SYDVKM. The CDR3 extends over 15 amino acids. The CDR3 nucleotides read TGTGCCAGCAGTCATCGGACAGGCTCGAGAGAAAAACTGTTTTTT. It codes for CASSHRTGSREKLFF.

This clone was counted a single time. This chain uses TRBV7-9 with TRBJ2-7; tentative D call: TRBD2 (6 bases). V lost 1 base, J lost 0 bases, and 16 bases lay in between. CDR1 and CDR2 from the germline V gene are SEHNR and FQNEAQ (reference sequence). The CDR3 is made up of 17 amino acids. CDR3: CASSLGDPGEHSYEQYF. Here the CDR3 DNA reads TGTGCCAGCAGCTTAGGGGACCCGGGAGAACACTCCTACGAGCAGTACTTC.

This CDR3 is CASSVDAGYEQYF. CDR3 DNA sequence: TGTGCCAGCAGCGTAGACGCAGGATACGAGCAGTACTTC. The chain carries TRBV9 and TRBJ2-7, with D uncertain. From germline, CDR1 is SGDLS and CDR2 YYNGEE. Trimming stripped 0 bases from V and 4 bases from J, with 8 bases between. This CDR3 is built from 13 residues.

In its sample, this clone was seen once. The V and J genes are TRBV4-3 and TRBJ2-1, with 9 nucleotides matching TRBD2. Germline V gene data show CDR1 as LGHNA and CDR2 as YSLEER. The V gene end was trimmed by 0 bases and the J gene end by 5 bases; junction bases not matched to a gene: 8. This CDR3 has 17 amino acids. The CDR3 DNA is TGCGCCAGCAGCCAAGATCTCCGGCTAGCGGGGAACAATGAGCAGTTCTTC. As protein: CASSQDLRLAGNNEQFF.

The genes are TRBV5-4 and TRBJ2-7, with 8 bases identical to TRBD2. This CDR3 has 15 residues. The V segment lost 0 bases and the J segment 2 bases; nucleotides outside the gene matches: 4. Germline V gene lookup returns CDR1 SGHNT and CDR2 YYREEE (reference sequence). CDR3 DNA sequence: TGTGCCAGCAGCTTGGACGGGCGGGGGGCCTACGAGCAGTACTTC. It encodes CASSLDGRGAYEQYF.

The chain uses TRBV29-1 and TRBJ2-1; D remains unclear. The CDR3 has 14 amino acids. V was pared by 0 bases and J by 5 bases, with 11 bases between. Germline CDR1 reads SQVTM; CDR2 reads ANQGSEA. DNA for the CDR3: TGCAGCGTTGAAGATCTTACGGTTAACAATGAGCAGTTCTTC. Translating it yields CSVEDLTVNNEQFF.

This chain links TRBV14 with TRBJ2-1, with 9 bases that match TRBD1. V lost 4 bases and J lost 6; bases outside the gene matches: 4. Germline V gene sequence: CDR1 SGHDN, CDR2 FVKESK. This CDR3 has 14 residues. CDR3 residues: CASSPGTGLNEQFF. CDR3 nucleotide sequence: TGTGCCAGCAGCCCCGGGACAGGGCTCAATGAGCAGTTCTTC.

The rearrangement links TRBV19 to TRBJ2-2; D gene unclear. V dropped 1 base and J dropped 1 base, with 7 bases sitting between them. In germline, CDR1 is LNHDA, CDR2 SQIVND (reference sequence). The CDR3 totals 15 residues. CDR3 amino acids: CASSIVRQNTGELFF. The CDR3 DNA follows: TGTGCCAGTAGTATAGTCAGGCAGAACACCGGGGAGCTGTTTTTT.

The table lists this clone with a few counts. The chain uses TRBV7-9 and TRBJ2-1, with TRBD1 as a possible D gene (5 bases). Germline CDR1 SEHNR, CDR2 FQNEAQ (reference sequence). The CDR3 sequence is 11 residues long. Trimming removed 4 bases at V and 10 bases at J, with 8 bases between. As DNA, the CDR3 is TGTGCCAGCAGCTCGGACATGGAGCAGTTCTTC. Amino acids: CASSSDMEQFF.

The V call is TRBV30, the J call TRBJ2-5; D uncertain. The germline gives CDR1 GTSNPN, CDR2 SVGIG (reference sequence). The CDR3 length is 14 residues. Trimming left V 1 base short and J 4 bases short, with 13 bases between. The CDR3 is CAWSALGLGETQYF. The CDR3 bases are TGTGCCTGGAGTGCCCTTGGCCTAGGAGAGACCCAGTACTTC. The full variable domain, rest sourced from reference TRBV30 and TRBJ2-5, is SQTIHQWPATLVQPVGSPLSLECTVEGTSNPNLYWYRQAAGRGLQLLFYSVGIGQISSEVPQNLSASRPQDRQFILSSKKLLLSDSGFYLCAWSALGLGETQYFGPGTRLLVL.

The J gene is TRBJ1-1, the V gene TRBV5-1; 9 bases are a match to TRBD1. The germline V gene encodes CDR1 SGHRS and CDR2 YFSETQ. With 0 bases clipped from V and 6 bases from J, the junction kept 3 bases outside the gene matches. This CDR3 has 14 amino acids. CDR3 sequence (DNA): TGCGCCAGCAGCTTGGGGGACAGGGCCCCTGAAGCTTTCTTT. This sequence encodes CASSLGDRAPEAFF. The full variable domain, completed using reference TRBV5-1 and TRBJ1-1, is KAGVTQTPRYLIKTRGQQVTLSCSPISGHRSVSWYQQTPGQGLQFLFEYFSETQRNKGNFPGRFSGRQFSNSRSEMNVSTLELGDSALYLCASSLGDRAPEAFFGQGTRLTVV.

The chain carries TRBV6-1 and TRBJ2-7; 7 bases align to TRBD2. This CDR3 has 16 amino acids. Germline assignment: CDR1 MNHNS and CDR2 SASEGT. V trimming: 4 bases; J trimming: 0 bases; junction bases outside the gene matches: 9. The DNA for the CDR3 is TGTGCCAGCAGTGTGCGGACTAGGGATTTCTCCTACGAGCAGTACTTC. Translation: CASSVRTRDFSYEQYF.

This clone was picked up one time. This sequence joins TRBV15 and TRBJ2-7, with D perhaps TRBD1 (6 bases). V was trimmed by 1 base and J by 2 bases, leaving 6 bases between them. The CDR3 covers 13 residues. Germline lookup yields CDR1 LNHNV and CDR2 YYDKDF (reference sequence). Here the CDR3 reads CATSRGGPYEQYF. The CDR3 DNA reads as TGTGCCACCAGCAGAGGGGGGCCCTACGAGCAGTACTTC.

The chain carries TRBV4-2 and TRBJ1-3; TRBD1 might be the D (5 bases). The CDR3 contains 15 residues. Trimming took off 8 bases at V and 0 bases at J, with 14 bases between the two ends. Germline loops: CDR1 LGHNA, CDR2 YNFKEQ. The CDR3 bases are TGTGCCAGCGGGACTCCTAGATCCTCTGGAAACACCATATATTTT. It encodes CASGTPRSSGNTIYF.

J is TRBJ2-7 and V is TRBV6-2 or TRBV6-3; D is unclear. The CDR3 contains 13 residues. CDR1 is MNHEY and CDR2 is SVGEGT in the germline V gene. Trimming took off 6 bases at V and 3 bases at J, with 12 bases between the two ends. DNA of the CDR3: TGTGCCAGCAGCGAAAACTCGTTCTACGAGCAGTACTTC. Amino acids: CASSENSFYEQYF.

The J gene is TRBJ2-1, the V gene TRBV5-8, with 7 nucleotides matching TRBD1. The V and J ends lost 1 base and 1 base, in that order; junction bases with no gene match: 11. Per the germline V gene, CDR1 is SGHTS and CDR2 is YDEGEE. The CDR3 is 18 residues long. The CDR3 sequence: CASSLQRGGAWSYNEQFF. The CDR3 bases are TGTGCCAGCAGCTTGCAGCGAGGGGGCGCTTGGTCCTACAATGAGCAGTTCTTC.

This chain connects TRBV18 to TRBJ1-2; D is unclear. The V and J ends lost 2 bases and 7 bases respectively, with 11 bases between them. Germline CDR1 and CDR2: KGHSH and LQKENI. The CDR3 totals 13 residues. The DNA of the CDR3 is TGTGCCAGCTCACCATCGAGAGATCCTGGCTACACCTTC. Its protein is CASSPSRDPGYTF.

This clone was counted once. The V and J genes are TRBV6-5 and TRBJ1-1; no definite D call. Looked up from germline, CDR1 is MNHEY and CDR2 is SVGAGI. V was pared by 6 bases and J by 8 bases, with 10 bases between. The CDR3 length is 11 residues. The CDR3 spells CASRTTEEAFF. As DNA, the CDR3 is TGTGCCAGCAGAACGACTGAAGAAGCTTTCTTT.

This chain joins TRBV5-4 and TRBJ1-1; D may be TRBD1 (6 bases). The CDR3 sequence is 16 residues long. The germline CDR1 and CDR2 sequences are SGHNT and YYREEE (reference sequence). The germline V and J ends were trimmed by 4 bases and 6 bases, with 22 bases remaining between them. Here the CDR3 reads CASSHGEGGRGPEAFF. CDR3 DNA: TGTGCCAGCAGCCACGGGGAGGGGGGGCGCGGGCCTGAAGCTTTCTTT.